This T cell receptor (beta chain) was captured in a study of human T cells and chemical hapten exposure. Study-level findings and limits: Following DPC sensitization, TCRs present above 1 in 1000 frequency showed no change.

The study used a library that attached unique molecular identifiers to individual cDNA molecules. TCRdb ran MiXCR on the 5' RACE reads and lists one entry per CDR3 protein. The sample has tens of thousands of distinct CDR3 sequences, about 8% seen once; the top ten hold under 3%. V gave up 4 bases and J gave up 5 bases; unmatched junction bases: 3. Germline V gives CDR1 SQVTM, CDR2 ANQGSEA. The CDR3 length is 12 residues. Details on this clonotype: Its antigen remains unidentified.

It was from unfractionated whole blood that total RNA was extracted. The clonotype comes from a male donor in good health. The rearrangement links TRBV29-1 to TRBJ2-5; TRBD1 matches 8 bases. CDR3 nucleotide sequence: TGCAGCGTTGGAACAGGGGGGGAGACCCAGTACTTC. This codes for CSVGTGGETQYF.